The 15 T cell receptor beta chains below all came from one sample that was sequenced in a study of CD8 T cells in ankylosing spondylitis. TCRdb passed the 5' RACE reads through MiXCR, listing each CDR3 protein once. The sample lists 200,000 to 250,000 distinct CDR3 sequences, roughly a third occurring once. Sequences were obtained from blood, either unsorted or a sorted T cell fraction (not recorded which). The receptors stem from a male donor with ankylosing spondylitis or in good health (not recorded which).

A single count supports this clonotype. The V call is TRBV28, the J call TRBJ2-1; D unclear. V shed 5 bases and J shed 5 bases, with 7 bases lying between them. The length of the CDR3 is 12 residues. CDR1 and CDR2 (germline): MDHEN, SYDVKM. The CDR3 here is CASSNWNNEQFF. The CDR3 coding sequence is TGTGCCAGCAGTAACTGGAACAATGAGCAGTTCTTC.

The chain uses TRBV6-1 and TRBJ2-3; D tentatively fits TRBD1 or TRBD2 (5 bases each). Germline V CDR1 and CDR2: MNHNS, SASEGT. Deletions cut 5 bases from V and 2 bases from J, with 14 bases between. This CDR3 is built from 15 residues. CDR3 residues: CASSPRDGPTDTQYF. CDR3 DNA sequence: TGTGCCAGCAGTCCCCGGGACGGACCCACAGATACGCAGTATTTT.

The chain recombines TRBV7-6 with TRBJ2-7, with a tentative D call TRBD2 (6 bases). Trimming stripped 7 bases from V and 4 bases from J, with 17 bases between. The length of the CDR3 is 14 residues. Per the germline V gene, CDR1 is SGHVS and CDR2 is FNYEAQ. CDR3 sequence reads: CASNPGGGFYEQYF. In nucleotides, the CDR3 is TGTGCCAGCAACCCAGGTGGGGGGTTTTACGAGCAGTACTTC.

This clonotype appeared a few times. The chain links TRBV20-1 to TRBJ2-2; no firm D call. V was clipped by 6 bases and J by 6 bases, with 14 bases between them. Germline V gene lookup returns CDR1 DFQATT and CDR2 SNEGSKA (reference sequence). This CDR3 has 13 residues. The CDR3 is CSAVDPFPGELFF. The CDR3, as DNA: TGCAGTGCCGTTGACCCGTTCCCCGGGGAGCTGTTTTTT.

V and J are TRBV10-3 and TRBJ2-3; 8 bases fit TRBD2. Germline CDR1 and CDR2: ENHRY and SYGVKD. The CDR3 is made up of 17 amino acids. V was pared by 6 bases and J by 0 bases, with 11 bases of the junction left unmatched. The CDR3 reads CAISPLLAGLSTDTQYF. CDR3 DNA: TGTGCCATCAGCCCTCTCTTAGCGGGGTTGAGCACAGATACGCAGTATTTT.

This chain links TRBV18 with TRBJ2-7; 7 positions agree with TRBD1. The junction had 4 bases not matched to a gene; V was cut back by 3 bases and J by 2 bases. Germline V gene lookup returns CDR1 KGHSH and CDR2 LQKENI. The CDR3 length is 14 residues. CDR3 sequence: CASSPGDRPYEQYF. The CDR3 DNA sequence: TGTGCCAGCTCACCTGGGGACAGACCCTACGAGCAGTACTTC.

The sample holds a few counts of this clonotype. The chain recombines TRBV20-1 with TRBJ2-3; D possibly corresponds to TRBD2 (5 bases). Germline CDR1 is DFQATT and CDR2 is SNEGSKA (reference sequence). CDR3 length: 15 amino acids. The V end lost 0 bases, the J end lost 0 bases, and 10 bases lay between the germline ends. CDR3 region: CSARDLASSTDTQYF. The CDR3 nucleotides read TGCAGTGCTAGAGATCTAGCCTCGAGCACAGATACGCAGTATTTT.

This clonotype has just a few counts. This chain joins TRBV29-1 and TRBJ1-2; 7 bases match TRBD1. The CDR3 loop spans 14 amino acids. The trim removed 4 bases at V and 5 bases at J, leaving 10 bases unmatched. Germline values: CDR1 SQVTM, CDR2 ANQGSEA. The CDR3 loop is CSVAAKTGWYGYTF. For the CDR3, the DNA is TGCAGCGTTGCTGCAAAGACAGGGTGGTATGGCTACACCTTC.

The CDR3 loop is CSARDIDTAYEQYF. CDR3 bases: TGCAGTGCTAGAGATATTGACACCGCCTACGAGCAGTACTTC. This sequence joins TRBV20-1 and TRBJ2-7; D remains ambiguous. The germline V and J ends were trimmed by 0 bases and 2 bases, with 11 bases remaining between them. The germline CDR1 and CDR2 sequences are DFQATT and SNEGSKA (reference sequence). The CDR3 extends over 14 amino acids.

V is TRBV21-1 and J is TRBJ2-5; the D call TRBD2 from the table was never checked on the DNA. TRBV21-1 is a known pseudogene. CDR3 length equals 16 residues. DNA for the CDR3: TGTGCCAGCAGCACTCGGACTAGCGGGGAAACAGAGACCCAGTACTTC. It specifies CASSTRTSGETETQYF.

V gene TRBV15 combines with J gene TRBJ2-7; D gene unclear. With 0 bases removed from V and 7 bases from J, the gap between germline ends came to 10 bases. The CDR3 is 13 residues long. CDR1 and CDR2 from the germline V gene are LNHNV and YYDKDF (reference sequence). CDR3 protein: CATSRDKPREQYF. CDR3 in DNA: TGTGCCACCAGCAGAGATAAACCCCGTGAGCAGTACTTC.

The chain links TRBV6-1 to TRBJ2-7, with 9 bases lining up with TRBD1. Per germline, CDR1 MNHNS and CDR2 SASEGT. The CDR3 sequence is 15 residues long. V dropped 5 bases and J dropped 2; count of bases not matched to a gene: 7. Here the CDR3 DNA reads TGTGCCAGCAGTCGAACCGGGACAGGGACCTACGAGCAGTACTTC. As protein: CASSRTGTGTYEQYF.

The genes are TRBV28 and TRBJ2-5; D is perhaps TRBD2 (5 bases). CDR1 MDHEN and CDR2 SYDVKM come from the germline V gene. This CDR3 is built from 14 residues. Trimming removed 3 bases at V and 3 bases at J, with 11 bases between. In DNA, the CDR3 is TGTGCCAGCAGTTTGTCGGGGAATAAAGAGACCCAGTACTTC. It is translated as CASSLSGNKETQYF. Complete variable domain (other parts from reference TRBV28 and TRBJ2-5): DVKVTQSSRYLVKRTGEKVFLECVQDMDHENMFWYRQDPGLGLRLIYFSYDVKMKEKGDIPEGYSVSREKKERFSLILESASTNQTSMYLCASSLSGNKETQYFGPGTRLLVL.

The rearrangement joins TRBV3-1 to TRBJ2-1; 14 bases are shared with TRBD2. CDR1 LGHDT and CDR2 YNNKEL come from the germline V gene (reference sequence). CDR3 size: 17 residues. J gave up 7 bases and V 8 bases, and 13 bases lay outside the gene matches. The CDR3 here is CASCLLGLAGGENEQFF. CDR3 coding DNA: TGTGCCAGCTGCCTACTCGGACTAGCGGGGGGAGAAAATGAGCAGTTCTTC.

The chain couples TRBV10-3 to TRBJ2-1; 11 bases are a match to TRBD2. The CDR3 spans 16 residues. Per the germline V gene, CDR1 is ENHRY and CDR2 is SYGVKD. The junction had 7 bases not matched to a gene; V was cut back by 3 bases and J by 6 bases. In DNA, the CDR3 is TGTGCCATCAGTGACTCCCTAGCGGGGGGAGTCAATGAGCAGTTCTTC. Translating gives CAISDSLAGGVNEQFF.